The clone carrying this T cell receptor (beta chain) was seen once. This record belongs to a study of T cells of healthy individuals. With 5 bases clipped from V and 7 bases from J, the junction kept 11 bases outside the gene matches. CDR1 and CDR2 (germline): MNHNY, SVGAGI (reference sequence). The CDR3 contains 16 residues. TCRdb reprocessed the 5' RACE reads with MiXCR, giving one entry per CDR3 protein. In the table there are 55,000 to 65,000 distinct CDR3 sequences, 15% to 20% of which are singletons. The source is a human donor in good health. The gene calls are TRBV6-6 and TRBJ2-7; 13 bases fit TRBD2. The CDR3 reads CASSHGLAGELREQYF. The CDR3 DNA reads as TGTGCCAGCAGTCACGGACTAGCGGGAGAGCTGAGGGAGCAGTACTTC.